One sample yielded the 13 T cell receptor beta chains listed below, sequenced in a study of T-cell reconstitution after alpha-beta-depleted transplantation in children. As it was prepared, the TCRbeta library received unique molecular identifiers. TCRdb called the PCR reads again in MiXCR, with one record for every CDR3 protein. The sample carries some 530,000 distinct CDR3 sequences, around 13% recorded once. This specimen was PBMCs from the stem cell graft donor, taken from the stem cell graft. The origin of the receptors is a human donor who donated a stem cell graft to a child with combined immunodeficiency.

This clonotype was detected ten times or more. This rearrangement joins TRBV12-3 or TRBV12-4 to TRBJ2-1; possible D gene TRBD2, 6 bases. This CDR3 has 15 residues. Trimming removed 3 bases at V and 2 bases at J, with 11 bases between. The CDR3 DNA is TGTGCCAGCAGTTTTGGGGGGAGACCCTACAATGAGCAGTTCTTC. As protein: CASSFGGRPYNEQFF.

The chain employs TRBV10-3 and TRBJ1-1; maybe TRBD1 (5 bases). The germline V gene has CDR1 ENHRY and CDR2 SYGVKD. The ends were cut back, 6 bases at V and 5 bases at J, with 19 bases in the middle. The CDR3 spans 15 residues. The DNA of the CDR3 is TGTGCCATCAGCGGACCTCCAAGGGGACGTACTGAAGCTTTCTTT. Amino acids: CAISGPPRGRTEAFF.

This chain connects TRBV2 to TRBJ2-7; maybe TRBD1 (6 bases). This CDR3 has 15 amino acids. The germline gives CDR1 SNHLY, CDR2 FYNNEI. Trimming removed 5 bases at V and 2 bases at J, with 16 bases between. As DNA, the CDR3 is TGTGCCAGCAGTCCCGGACAGAGTACCGCCTACGAGCAGTACTTC. It yields the protein CASSPGQSTAYEQYF.

The table lists this clonotype with a few counts. The chain is built from TRBV4-3 and TRBJ2-5, with TRBD2 matching over 7 bases. Germline V gene sequence: CDR1 LGHNA, CDR2 YSLEER. The CDR3 runs to 17 residues. The V gene end was trimmed by 0 bases and the J gene end by 4 bases; junction bases not matched to a gene: 11. In nucleotides, the CDR3 is TGCGCCAGCAGCCAAGAGGGGGGAGGGCAGGAAGGAGAGACCCAGTACTTC. Residues: CASSQEGGGQEGETQYF.

This clonotype was seen only a few times. The chain links TRBV2 to TRBJ1-5, with TRBD1 matching 8 bases. The CDR3 runs to 15 residues. The germline V gene has CDR1 SNHLY and CDR2 FYNNEI. V lost 6 bases to trimming and J lost 7 bases; unmatched junction nucleotides: 11. CDR3 sequence reads: CASSRGQGESQPQHF. The CDR3 nucleotides read TGTGCCAGCAGCCGCGGACAGGGAGAGTCCCAGCCCCAGCATTTT.

This clonotype has just a few counts. The J gene is TRBJ1-3, the V gene TRBV6-2 or TRBV6-3, with D possibly TRBD1 on 5 matching bases. V lost 5 bases to trimming and J lost 0 bases, with 26 bases between them. Germline CDR1 is MNHEY and CDR2 is SVGEGT. CDR3 size: 20 residues. The CDR3 DNA reads as TGTGCCAGCAGTCCGAATCCCCCTTGGGCAGGGCTCAACTCTGGAAACACCATATATTTT. Translating it yields CASSPNPPWAGLNSGNTIYF.

In its sample, this clonotype was seen a few times. The CDR3: CSALSHSEAFF. The CDR3 region has the DNA TGCAGCGCTCTTAGCCACAGTGAAGCTTTCTTT. The gene calls are TRBV29-1 and TRBJ1-1, with D unclear. Trimming took 7 bases from V and 7 from J, leaving 13 bases between them. The CDR3 is 11 residues long. Germline V gene data show CDR1 as SQVTM and CDR2 as ANQGSEA.

This clonotype was observed a few times. This rearrangement joins TRBV12-3 or TRBV12-4 to TRBJ2-1; weak D call: TRBD2 (6 bases). V was clipped by 5 bases and J by 9 bases, with 17 bases between them. CDR3 length: 14 amino acids. The chain's CDR3 is CASSPGGSAGEQFF. For the CDR3, the DNA is TGTGCCAGCAGTCCCGGGGGAAGCGCCGGTGAGCAGTTCTTC.

This clonotype was observed a few times. The CDR3 DNA sequence: TGTGCCAGCACCTTGGGAATGCAGGGGCCCCCCGGGGAGCTGTTTTTT. Amino acid sequence: CASTLGMQGPPGELFF. The chain is built from TRBV12-3 or TRBV12-4 and TRBJ2-2; perhaps TRBD1 as D (6 bases). Trimming took off 7 bases at V and 6 bases at J, with 21 bases between the two ends. The CDR3 runs to 16 residues.

This clonotype showed up just a few times. The V and J genes are TRBV7-2 and TRBJ2-7; 9 positions match TRBD1. The germline V gene encodes CDR1 SGHTA and CDR2 FQGNSA. With V trimmed by 5 bases and J by 4 bases, 6 bases remained unmatched. There are 14 residues in the CDR3. Here the CDR3 DNA reads TGTGCCAGCAGCCCGGACAGGGGTGGGTACGAGCAGTACTTC. Encoded protein: CASSPDRGGYEQYF.

The table lists this clonotype with a few counts. V is TRBV6-5 and J is TRBJ2-2, with D possibly TRBD2 on 6 matching bases. The CDR3 runs to 19 residues. The V gene lost 4 bases and the J gene lost 5 bases, with 26 bases spanning the gap. The germline CDR1 and CDR2 sequences are MNHEY and SVGAGI. The CDR3 DNA sequence: TGTGCCAGCAGTTTCCCTTCCAAACCTCGGGGGTTGGGGACCGGGGAGCTGTTTTTT. It codes for CASSFPSKPRGLGTGELFF.

This rearrangement joins TRBV2 to TRBJ2-7; the D is unclear. This CDR3 spans 16 amino acids. The ends were cut back, 5 bases at V and 2 bases at J, with 19 bases in the middle. Germline CDR1 and CDR2: SNHLY and FYNNEI. CDR3 nucleotide sequence: TGTGCCAGCAGTTACGCCGGGCGGCCAGCGACCTACGAGCAGTACTTC. This sequence encodes CASSYAGRPATYEQYF.

The genes are TRBV9 and TRBJ2-7, with D uncertain. The CDR3 spans 16 residues. The V end lost 0 bases, the J end lost 4 bases, and 17 bases lay between the germline ends. Germline V gives CDR1 SGDLS, CDR2 YYNGEE. Here the CDR3 reads CASSVGPGQKDYEQYF. In DNA form, the CDR3 reads TGTGCCAGCAGCGTAGGACCTGGGCAGAAAGATTACGAGCAGTACTTC.